Presented here are 13 T cell receptor beta chains from one specimen sequenced in a study of OX40 agonist ivuxolimab in advanced cancers. Sequencing used immunoSEQ multiplex PCR; TCRdb keeps in-frame clones, though not all of them. The sample comprises tens of thousands of clones, about four fifths of which are singletons, and roughly 24% rests with the top ten. The material was CD4+ or CD8+ T cells sorted from blood, obtained in a trial of the OX40 agonist ivuxolimab. These receptor sequences come from an adult with an advanced solid tumor such as melanoma, head and neck, liver or kidney cancer.

This chain links TRBV7-8 with TRBJ2-3, with TRBD2 identical over 8 bases. The germline CDR1 and CDR2 sequences are SGHVS and FQNEAQ. The trim removed 1 base at V and 6 bases at J, leaving 9 bases unmatched. The CDR3 is 16 amino acids. The CDR3 region is CASSLVLAGPGDTQYF. The CDR3 nucleotides read TGTGCCAGCAGCTTAGTCTTAGCGGGGCCCGGGGATACGCAGTATTTT.

The rearrangement joins TRBV27 to TRBJ2-5; D ambiguous. Germline V gives CDR1 MNHEY, CDR2 SMNVEV (reference sequence). The CDR3 runs 11 residues. The germline V and J ends were trimmed by 3 bases and 1 base, with 0 bases remaining between them. CDR3 sequence reads: CASSFQETQYF. The CDR3 DNA reads as TGTGCCAGCAGTTTCCAAGAGACCCAGTACTTC.

The CDR3 DNA sequence: TGTGCCATCAGTGATACCCGGGAGGCGTTCGAGACCCAGTACTTC. It codes for CAISDTREAFETQYF. V and J are TRBV10-3 and TRBJ2-5; TRBD2 matches at 7 bases. The CDR3 has 15 residues. Unmatched junction bases numbered 9, after V lost 3 bases and J lost 5 bases. CDR1 is ENHRY and CDR2 is SYGVKD in the germline V gene.

The genes are TRBV10-2 and TRBJ1-4, with a possible D match to TRBD1 (6 bases). The CDR3 runs to 14 residues. Germline V gene data show CDR1 as WSHSY and CDR2 as SAAADI. With 4 bases removed from V and 8 bases from J, the gap between germline ends came to 14 bases. CDR3 sequence: CASSAPGGREKLFF. CDR3 coding DNA: TGCGCCAGCAGTGCCCCCGGGGGCCGGGAAAAACTGTTTTTT.

The sample holds one count of this clone. This rearrangement joins TRBV14 to TRBJ2-5; 7 bases align to TRBD1. J was trimmed by 1 base and V by 4 bases; bases with no gene match: 6. This CDR3 is built from 15 residues. The germline V gene has CDR1 SGHDN and CDR2 FVKESK. For the CDR3, the DNA is TGTGCCAGCAGCCGTCACAGGGGTCTCCAAGAGACCCAGTACTTC. The encoded protein is CASSRHRGLQETQYF.

The chain couples TRBV5-4 to TRBJ2-3; 7 positions agree with TRBD2. This CDR3 region has 15 residues. The V and J ends lost 4 bases and 7 bases, in that order; junction bases with no gene match: 12. The germline V gene encodes CDR1 SGHNT and CDR2 YYREEE (reference sequence). CDR3 bases: TGTGCCAGCAGCGTCACGGGGCGGGAGATAAATACGCAGTATTTT. Translation gives CASSVTGREINTQYF.

The chain links TRBV2 to TRBJ1-5; D remains unclear. The CDR3 loop spans 13 amino acids. Trimming cost V 0 bases and J 7 bases, with 7 bases left between them. The germline V gene has CDR1 SNHLY and CDR2 FYNNEI. The CDR3 DNA is TGTGCCAGCAGTGAAGCGCATCGACAGCCCCAGCATTTT. This translates into CASSEAHRQPQHF.

The J gene is TRBJ2-7, the V gene TRBV6-6, with no clear D. V lost 4 bases and J 4 bases, leaving 11 bases between the germline ends. CDR3 length: 13 amino acids. CDR1 MNHNY and CDR2 SVGAGI come from the germline V gene (reference sequence). Here the CDR3 reads CASSLLKGYEQYF. The CDR3 nucleotides read TGTGCCAGCAGTTTACTCAAGGGTTACGAGCAGTACTTC.

This clone was picked up a small number of times. The CDR3 sequence is CASSLAEGTEAFF. The DNA of the CDR3 is TGCGCCAGCAGCTTGGCGGAGGGCACTGAAGCTTTCTTT. J is TRBJ1-1 and V is TRBV5-1; D gene uncertain. CDR3 length equals 13 residues. The V gene's germline CDR1 is SGHRS and CDR2 YFSETQ. V gave up 0 bases and J gave up 4 bases, with 7 bases separating them.

The table lists this clone with a count of one. The chain uses TRBV15 and TRBJ2-7, with TRBD1 identical over 10 bases. The CDR3 has 14 residues. Germline lookup yields CDR1 LNHNV and CDR2 YYDKDF (reference sequence). The trim removed 5 bases at V and 7 bases at J, leaving 8 bases unmatched. The CDR3, as DNA: TGTGCCACCAGCCGGGACAGGGGCTACCGGGAGCAGTACTTC. Amino acids: CATSRDRGYREQYF.

The chain employs TRBV4-1 and TRBJ2-7; possibly TRBD2 for D (5 bases). The CDR3 extends over 16 amino acids. Germline V gene data show CDR1 as MGHRA and CDR2 as YSYEKL. The V and J ends lost 1 base and 3 bases respectively, with 16 bases between them. The CDR3 DNA follows: TGCGCCAGCAGCCAAGGTTCGAGCGGTCAGTACTACGAGCAGTACTTC. Translating gives CASSQGSSGQYYEQYF.

The rearrangement links TRBV4-3 to TRBJ2-2, with 8 bases aligning to TRBD2. The germline V gene has CDR1 LGHNA and CDR2 YSLEER. With V trimmed by 1 base and J by 3 bases, 7 bases remained unmatched. The CDR3 spans 17 residues. The CDR3, as DNA: TGCGCCAGCAGCCAAGCCCCGGGAGCGGGGGACACCGGGGAGCTGTTTTTT. The encoded protein is CASSQAPGAGDTGELFF.

This chain links TRBV27 with TRBJ2-3, with D unclear. Germline CDR1 is MNHEY and CDR2 is SMNVEV (reference sequence). V lost 4 bases to trimming and J lost 5 bases, with 7 bases between them. This CDR3 spans 12 amino acids. The CDR3 sequence is CASSSTKDTQYF. In nucleotides, the CDR3 is TGTGCCAGCAGTTCCACTAAAGATACGCAGTATTTT.